This T cell receptor beta chain was captured in a study of glioma-infiltrating T cells after dendritic cell vaccination listed by TCRdb under 2016. Background on the whole study: The cohort included approximately 15 glioblastoma patients drawn from Phase I and II dendritic cell vaccination trials, of whom 9 were newly diagnosed and 6 had recurrent disease. Between 2003 and 2012, patients were given autologous tumor lysate-pulsed dendritic cell vaccination. TCR sequencing metrics, including TIL content and tumor-blood repertoire overlap, were correlated with survival after dendritic cell vaccination. Each patient was given three intradermal dendritic cell vaccine injections, spaced two weeks apart, in the arm below the axilla. The vaccine was prepared from monocyte-derived dendritic cells that were cultured for more than six days with IL-4 and GM-CSF and then pulsed overnight with autologous tumor lysate. In glioblastoma patients vaccinated with dendritic cells, deep sequencing of TCR beta CDR3 regions served to measure the amount of tumor-infiltrating lymphocytes and to compare repertoires between tumor and blood.

The investigation overall reported the following: The cohort was small and heterogeneous, and full blood and tumor sets were available for few patients, with initial-recurrent tumor pairs available for even fewer patients. Higher estimated pretreatment TIL content predicted longer time to progression and overall survival after dendritic cell vaccination. TCR clonality showed no direct relationship with survival, which suggests that a diverse polyclonal response may matter. The TCR overlap response model with three groups was called speculative and said to need prospective validation.

The germline V gene specifies SNHLY as CDR1 and FYNNEI as CDR2. The CDR3, cysteine through phenylalanine, is 14 amino acids long. The kept DNA is CDR3 alone, 42 bases in frame from the first base. Cut back by 6 bases and 7 bases, the V and J ends lie 15 bases apart. TCRB CDR3 regions were amplified from approximately 2 ug genomic DNA, or all available DNA if less, using the immunoSEQ assay. For multiplex PCR, 60 forward primers for TCR V beta segments and 13 reverse primers for J beta segments were used. To estimate reads per starting template, synthetic control templates were spiked into each sample at limiting dilution. Reads of 87 bp were generated by sequencing on the Illumina HiSeq System. The published analysis was carried out like this. PCR and sequencing errors were removed by a nearest neighbor algorithm that merged closely related sequences. TCR overlap was measured as the percentage of unique tumor TCR beta sequences also present in the same patient's peripheral blood. Imported from immuneACCESS, the table was reduced by TCRdb to in-frame sequences with V and J called. These copies leave out some clones; in studies compared against another copy, an unresolved V gene accounts for under half, and the cause of the remainder is not known. The DNA was the basis for D and trimming; V, J and clone size are from that table. The sample data list some 90,000 clones, and approximately 80% of these were observed just once. The ten largest clones represent approximately 2% of the sample.

Interpreted using the paper, the time point label stands for: after dendritic cell vaccination, including at tumor progression/relapse. Patients were selected for having adequate residual fresh-frozen tumor tissue and more than two years of available survival data. Although molecular status otherwise differed among the glioblastoma patients, no patient had an isocitrate dehydrogenase mutation. PBMC collection took place before vaccination, two weeks after the third vaccination, and at tumor progression if progression occurred. The Qiagen DNeasy Blood extraction Kit was used for extraction of genomic DNA. Note on this clone: What antigen it recognizes has not been identified. Base qualities are missing; no much larger clone stands one base away.

Recombination joined TRBV2 with TRBJ1-4, with the D gene too uncertain to name. This material consisted of blood, taken after dendritic cell vaccination. The clonotype was recovered from a human donor with glioblastoma. The DNA sequence follows: TGTGCCAGCAGGGTTGAGGGTAGGAGTGAAAAACTGTTTTTT. This translates into CASRVEGRSEKLFF.